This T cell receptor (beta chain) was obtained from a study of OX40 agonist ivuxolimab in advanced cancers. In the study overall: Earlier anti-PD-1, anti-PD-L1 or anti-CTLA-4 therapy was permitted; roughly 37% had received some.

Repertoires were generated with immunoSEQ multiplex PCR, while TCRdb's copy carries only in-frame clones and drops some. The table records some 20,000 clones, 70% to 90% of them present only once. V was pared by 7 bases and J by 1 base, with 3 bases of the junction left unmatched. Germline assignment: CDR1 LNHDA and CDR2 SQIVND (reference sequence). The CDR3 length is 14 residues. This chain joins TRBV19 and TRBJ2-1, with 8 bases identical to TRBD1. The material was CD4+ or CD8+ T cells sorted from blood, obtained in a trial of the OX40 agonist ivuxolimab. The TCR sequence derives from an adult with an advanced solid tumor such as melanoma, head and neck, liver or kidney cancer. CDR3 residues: CASIGQGSYNEQFF. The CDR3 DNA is TGTGCCAGTATTGGACAGGGTTCCTACAATGAGCAGTTCTTC.